The clone carrying this T cell receptor beta chain is classed as medium-sized. Its target is unknown. Sequencing used immunoSEQ multiplex PCR; TCRdb keeps in-frame clones, though not all of them. This table holds around 2,600 clones, around 26% found once. Trimming took off 1 base at V and 5 bases at J, with 15 bases between the two ends. The germline V gene has CDR1 SGHNT and CDR2 YENEEA. The CDR3 extends over 15 amino acids. The sample originates from a study of T cells in localized non-small cell lung cancer. Study-wide results and caveats: Exceeding tumor, uninvolved adjacent lung had the highest T cell clonality. An association was observed between higher blood T cell density and longer overall survival. Within adjacent lung there appeared a median around 60 of the top 100 tumor clones.

The sequence was collected from a male donor aged 60 or over with stage I lung adenocarcinoma. J is TRBJ2-7 and V is TRBV11-3; tentative D call: TRBD2 (6 bases). The material sequenced was lung tumor tissue, taken before any cancer treatment. The CDR3: CASSLGAGTRDEQYF. For the CDR3, the DNA is TGTGCCAGCAGCTTAGGGGCCGGGACTCGGGACGAGCAGTACTTC.